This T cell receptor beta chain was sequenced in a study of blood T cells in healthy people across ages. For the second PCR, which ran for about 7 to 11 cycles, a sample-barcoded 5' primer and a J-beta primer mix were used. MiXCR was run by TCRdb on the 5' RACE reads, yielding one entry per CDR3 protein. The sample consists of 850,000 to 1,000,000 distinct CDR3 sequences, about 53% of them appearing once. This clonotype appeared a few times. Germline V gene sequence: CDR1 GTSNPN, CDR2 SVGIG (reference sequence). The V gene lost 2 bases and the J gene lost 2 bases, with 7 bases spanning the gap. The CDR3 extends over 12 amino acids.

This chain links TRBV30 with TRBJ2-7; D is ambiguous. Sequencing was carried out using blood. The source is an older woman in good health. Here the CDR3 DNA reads TGTGCCTGGAGTCGGCTTACCTACGAGCAGTACTTC. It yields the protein CAWSRLTYEQYF.